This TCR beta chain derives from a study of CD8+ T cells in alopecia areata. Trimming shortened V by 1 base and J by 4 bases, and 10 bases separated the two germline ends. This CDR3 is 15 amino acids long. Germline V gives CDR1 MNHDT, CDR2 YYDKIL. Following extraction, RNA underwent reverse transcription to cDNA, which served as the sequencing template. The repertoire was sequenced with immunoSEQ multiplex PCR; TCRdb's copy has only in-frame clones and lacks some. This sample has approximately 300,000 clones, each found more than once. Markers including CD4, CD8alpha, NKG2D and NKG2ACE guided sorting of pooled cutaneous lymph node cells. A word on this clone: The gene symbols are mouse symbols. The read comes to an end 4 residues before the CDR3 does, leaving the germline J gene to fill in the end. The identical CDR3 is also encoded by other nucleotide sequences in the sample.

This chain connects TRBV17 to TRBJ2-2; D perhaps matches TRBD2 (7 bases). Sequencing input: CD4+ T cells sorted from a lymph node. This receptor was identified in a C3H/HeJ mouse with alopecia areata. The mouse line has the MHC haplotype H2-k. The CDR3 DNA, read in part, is TGTGCTAGCAGTAGAGGGGGGGCTGGCACCGGG. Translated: CASSRGGAGTG. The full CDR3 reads CASSRGGAGTGQLYF. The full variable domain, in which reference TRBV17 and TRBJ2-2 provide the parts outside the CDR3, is DTTVKQNPRYKLARVGKPVNLICSQTMNHDTMYWYQKKPNQAPKLLLFYYDKILNREADTFEKFQSSRPNNSFCSLYIGSAGLEYSAMYLCASSRGGAGTGQLYFGEGSKLTVL.